The 24 T cell receptor beta chains reported below all come from one sample, sequenced in a study of regulatory T cells in long-lasting Graves disease. Time point meaning: newly diagnosed GD, antithyroid drugs for less than 3 months. From PBMCs, RNA was extracted and then used to make the TCR library. Arm-PCR of CDR3 regions with iRepertoire HTBI primers generated TCR beta libraries. From the multiplex PCR reads, TCRdb called clonotypes with MiXCR, one entry per CDR3 protein. The table records roughly 500,000 distinct CDR3 sequences, 13% to 15% of them present only once. This same sample was also taken into another study, of T cells in Graves' hyperthyroidism and ophthalmopathy.

Sequencing was performed on peripheral blood mononuclear cells (PBMCs), taken at new diagnosis, from a patient treated with antithyroid drugs. These receptors all stem from a woman aged 50 to 60 with Graves disease.

This clonotype was counted many times. This rearrangement joins TRBV6-5 to TRBJ2-3, with D unresolved. The CDR3 extends over 17 amino acids. Between the trimmed V and J ends, which lost 4 bases and 0 bases, there was a span of 17 bases. Germline loops: CDR1 MNHEY, CDR2 SVGAGI. CDR3 sequence: CASSLTIGTTSTDTQYF. CDR3 DNA: TGTGCCAGCAGTTTAACTATCGGAACCACTAGCACAGATACGCAGTATTTT.

This clonotype was seen more than once but under ten times. J is TRBJ2-4 and V is TRBV5-1, with 11 positions matching TRBD1. CDR1 SGHRS and CDR2 YFSETQ come from the germline V gene. The CDR3 runs to 22 residues. J gave up 0 bases and V 4 bases, and 21 bases lay outside the gene matches. The CDR3 sequence is CASSPKWTGGAWAWGAKNIQYF. CDR3 nucleotides: TGCGCCAGCAGCCCTAAGTGGACAGGGGGCGCGTGGGCCTGGGGAGCCAAAAACATTCAGTACTTC.

In its sample, this clonotype was seen many times. The chain joins TRBV6-1 to TRBJ2-7, with 8 bases lining up with TRBD2. In germline, CDR1 is MNHNS, CDR2 SASEGT. Germline trimming cut 2 bases from V and 7 bases from J; bases unmatched to any gene: 19. CDR3 length: 18 amino acids. The CDR3 is CASSEIGLAEERMREQYF. The DNA for the CDR3 is TGTGCCAGCAGTGAAATCGGACTAGCCGAGGAACGAATGCGGGAGCAGTACTTC.

The chain joins TRBV6-2 or TRBV6-3 to TRBJ2-7; 10 nucleotides line up with TRBD1. The germline gives CDR1 MNHEY, CDR2 SVGEGT. The CDR3 sequence is 16 residues long. V lost 0 bases, J lost 3 bases, and 5 bases stayed unmatched. The CDR3 DNA reads TGTGCCAGCAGTTACTCAGGGACAGGGGACCTCTACGAGCAGTACTTC. The encoded protein is CASSYSGTGDLYEQYF.

This clonotype was seen repeatedly, ten times or more. The J gene is TRBJ2-7, the V gene TRBV5-1; TRBD2 matches at 7 bases. The CDR3 runs 13 residues. Looked up from germline, CDR1 is SGHRS and CDR2 is YFSETQ. The V segment lost 5 bases and the J segment 4 bases; nucleotides outside the gene matches: 6. The CDR3 DNA is TGCGCCAGCAGGCTAGCGGCACCTTACGAGCAGTACTTC. Protein sequence: CASRLAAPYEQYF. The full variable domain, completed using reference TRBV5-1 and TRBJ2-7, is KAGVTQTPRYLIKTRGQQVTLSCSPISGHRSVSWYQQTPGQGLQFLFEYFSETQRNKGNFPGRFSGRQFSNSRSEMNVSTLELGDSALYLCASRLAAPYEQYFGPGTRLTVT.

This clonotype was counted many times. The chain recombines TRBV5-1 with TRBJ2-1; 7 bases are a match to TRBD1. With V trimmed by 0 bases and J by 8 bases, 5 bases remained unmatched. The CDR3 contains 14 residues. Looked up from germline, CDR1 is SGHRS and CDR2 is YFSETQ. The CDR3 reads CASSLGQGVDEQFF. The CDR3 nucleotides read TGCGCCAGCAGCTTGGGGCAGGGGGTCGATGAGCAGTTCTTC.

This clonotype was seen more than once but under ten times. A much larger clonotype is one base distant, so this may be a read error. No conserved phenylalanine or tryptophan ends this CDR3, so it is likely a read error. The chain recombines TRBV27 with TRBJ1-5; 10 bases are a match to TRBD1. The CDR3 contains 14 residues. CDR1 and CDR2 from the germline V gene are MNHEY and SMNVEV (reference sequence). V was clipped by 6 bases and J by 6 bases; unmatched bases: 5. In DNA, the CDR3 is TGTGCCAGCAGACAAGGACAGGGGGGTCAGCCCCAGCATCTT. Protein product: CASRQGQGGQPQHL.

This clonotype was seen only a few times. The chain has TRBV12-3 or TRBV12-4 and TRBJ1-5; D not resolved. The CDR3 extends over 14 amino acids. The V gene lost 5 bases and the J gene lost 9 bases, with 17 bases spanning the gap. The CDR3 region is CASSPRTSAWPQHF. The CDR3 region has the DNA TGTGCCAGCAGTCCGAGGACCTCTGCATGGCCCCAGCATTTT.

Concerning this clonotype: With a much larger clone just one base away, this may be a read error. The genes are TRBV20-1 and TRBJ1-5, with a weak D call TRBD1 (6 bases). The CDR3 extends over 17 amino acids. Germline values: CDR1 DFQATT, CDR2 SNEGSKA (reference sequence). V shed 3 bases and J shed 7 bases, with 25 bases lying between them. CDR3 residues: CSAREGDRPLGWQPQHF. In DNA, the CDR3 is TGCAGTGCTAGGGAGGGTGACAGGCCCCTCGGTTGGCAGCCCCAGCATTTT.

Ten or more counts support this clonotype. This chain connects TRBV5-1 to TRBJ2-7; 8 bases match TRBD1. This CDR3 is built from 16 residues. Germline V gene sequence: CDR1 SGHRS, CDR2 YFSETQ. V lost 4 bases, J lost 2 bases, and 11 bases stayed unmatched. CDR3 nucleotides: TGCGCCAGCAGCCTGGGCCGGGACAGGCAGACCTACGAGCAGTACTTC. It yields the protein CASSLGRDRQTYEQYF. Complete variable domain (other parts from reference TRBV5-1 and TRBJ2-7): KAGVTQTPRYLIKTRGQQVTLSCSPISGHRSVSWYQQTPGQGLQFLFEYFSETQRNKGNFPGRFSGRQFSNSRSEMNVSTLELGDSALYLCASSLGRDRQTYEQYFGPGTRLTVT.

This clonotype was seen only a few times. CDR3 in DNA: TGTGCCAGCAGCCACCCACTTAAGCCAAACACCATATATTTT. It is translated as CASSHPLKPNTIYF. The rearrangement links TRBV3-1 to TRBJ1-3, with D uncertain. V lost 3 bases, J lost 6 bases, and 12 bases lay in between. Germline values: CDR1 LGHDT, CDR2 YNNKEL (reference sequence). The CDR3 runs to 14 residues.

The rearrangement links TRBV29-1 to TRBJ2-7; D is undetermined. The germline V and J ends were trimmed by 3 bases and 0 bases, with 12 bases remaining between them. CDR3 length: 14 residues. Germline V CDR1 and CDR2: SQVTM, ANQGSEA. The CDR3 DNA is TGCAGCGTTGATCTGGGTTTGGGCTCCTACGAGCAGTACTTC. It is translated as CSVDLGLGSYEQYF.

As regards this clonotype: With a much larger clone just one base away, this may be a read error. The gene calls are TRBV27 and TRBJ2-7, with D possibly TRBD2 on 7 matching bases. The CDR3 totals 11 residues. Looked up from germline, CDR1 is MNHEY and CDR2 is SMNVEV (reference sequence). V shed 8 bases and J shed 4 bases, with 9 bases lying between them. The CDR3 DNA reads TGTGCCAGCGGGGGGGCATACGAGCAGTACTTC. Amino acids: CASGGAYEQYF.

This clonotype was detected ten times or more. CDR3 bases: TGTGCCAGCAGCTTACCGACAGGATCAAAACTGTTTTTT. Protein sequence: CASSLPTGSKLFF. The chain recombines TRBV7-9 with TRBJ1-4; tentative D call: TRBD1 (6 bases). V was trimmed by 2 bases and J by 10 bases, leaving 11 bases between them. Germline lookup yields CDR1 SEHNR and CDR2 FQNEAQ (reference sequence). CDR3 length: 13 amino acids.

Notes on this clonotype: This likely came from a read error, as a far larger clone is one base away. The chain is built from TRBV27 and TRBJ1-4, with a weak D call TRBD1 (5 bases). Germline values: CDR1 MNHEY, CDR2 SMNVEV (reference sequence). Deletions cut 6 bases from V and 10 bases from J, with 15 bases between. The CDR3 totals 13 residues. In nucleotides, the CDR3 is TGTGCCAGCAGCCCCGGGGGTGGTGGAAAACTGTTTTTT. Protein product: CASSPGGGGKLFF.

The sample holds many counts of this clonotype. The chain carries TRBV28 and TRBJ1-2; 8 bases align to TRBD1. Germline CDR1 and CDR2: MDHEN and SYDVKM. The V gene end was trimmed by 2 bases and the J gene end by 5 bases; junction bases not matched to a gene: 7. The CDR3 has 15 amino acids. CDR3 DNA: TGTGCCAGCAGTTTACCACAGGGGGTTCGGTATGGCTACACCTTC. It specifies CASSLPQGVRYGYTF.

This clonotype was counted many times. CDR3 sequence reads: CASSSPPGQAYNEQFF. In DNA form, the CDR3 reads TGTGCCAGCAGCTCCCCCCCGGGACAGGCGTACAATGAGCAGTTCTTC. The chain links TRBV28 to TRBJ2-1; 8 positions match TRBD1. The CDR3 loop spans 16 amino acids. Trimming took 6 bases from V and 4 from J; bases not matched to a gene: 11. Germline V gene sequence: CDR1 MDHEN, CDR2 SYDVKM.

This clonotype was counted between two and nine times. This chain links TRBV3-1 with TRBJ1-2; D ambiguous. Trimming shortened V by 0 bases and J by 2 bases, and 13 bases separated the two germline ends. Per the germline V gene, CDR1 is LGHDT and CDR2 is YNNKEL (reference sequence). CDR3 length: 16 residues. CDR3 region: CASSQDIGQENYGYTF. CDR3 in DNA: TGTGCCAGCAGCCAAGACATTGGGCAGGAGAACTATGGCTACACCTTC.

This chain connects TRBV20-1 to TRBJ2-7; 12 bases map to TRBD2. This CDR3 contains 15 residues. V lost 3 bases to trimming and J lost 6 bases; unmatched junction nucleotides: 9. Germline-derived CDR1 and CDR2 are DFQATT and SNEGSKA (reference sequence). CDR3 sequence: CSASHRLAGDSEQYF. The CDR3 coding sequence is TGCAGTGCTAGCCATCGACTAGCGGGAGATAGCGAGCAGTACTTC.

J is TRBJ1-4 and V is TRBV7-2; D gene uncertain. The CDR3 contains 15 residues. Germline V CDR1 and CDR2: SGHTA, FQGNSA. Trimming shortened V by 5 bases and J by 4 bases, and 14 bases separated the two germline ends. Here the CDR3 DNA reads TGTGCCAGCAGCCCGGACTTGGGATTTAATGAAAAACTGTTTTTT. This codes for CASSPDLGFNEKLFF.

This clonotype appeared many times. This rearrangement joins TRBV7-2 to TRBJ2-3; 8 bases fit TRBD2. CDR1 is SGHTA and CDR2 is FQGNSA in the germline V gene. This CDR3 has 14 residues. Germline trimming cut 7 bases from V and 8 bases from J; bases unmatched to any gene: 11. CDR3 in amino acids: CASTSQRELRTQYF. The DNA for the CDR3 is TGTGCCAGCACCAGCCAGCGGGAGTTGCGTACGCAGTATTTT.

J is TRBJ2-7 and V is TRBV30; possibly TRBD1 for D (6 bases). This CDR3 contains 14 residues. Trimming removed 3 bases at V and 0 bases at J, with 12 bases between. Germline lookup yields CDR1 GTSNPN and CDR2 SVGIG (reference sequence). The CDR3 is CAWSHTGISYEQYF. CDR3 coding DNA: TGTGCCTGGAGCCACACAGGGATCTCCTACGAGCAGTACTTC.

This clonotype appeared a few times. One end of the junction does not line up with germline, which may come from a read error. The chain couples TRBV11-2 to TRBJ2-1, with TRBD2 identical over 10 bases. CDR3 length equals 16 residues. Germline assignment: CDR1 SGHAT and CDR2 FQNNGV. The CDR3 DNA sequence: TGCGCCAGCAGCTATCCTCTAGCGGGAGACTACAATGAGCAGTTCTTC. Amino acid sequence: CASSYPLAGDYNEQFF. The full variable domain, its missing parts supplied by reference TRBV11-2 and TRBJ2-1, is EAGVAQSPRYKIIEKRQSVAFWCNPISGHATLYWYQQILGQGPKLLIQFQNNGVVDDSQLPKDRFSAERLKGVDSTLKIQPAKLEDSAVYLCASSYPLAGDYNEQFFGPGTRLTVL.

This clonotype was recorded many times. The rearrangement uses TRBV20-1 and TRBJ2-1; possible D gene TRBD2, 6 bases. CDR1 is DFQATT and CDR2 is SNEGSKA in the germline V gene (reference sequence). This CDR3 spans 16 amino acids. The V gene lost 0 bases and the J gene lost 7 bases, with 19 bases spanning the gap. CDR3 protein: CSARDRRGWTRNEQFF. CDR3 sequence (DNA): TGCAGTGCTAGAGATAGGCGGGGCTGGACAAGGAATGAGCAGTTCTTC.